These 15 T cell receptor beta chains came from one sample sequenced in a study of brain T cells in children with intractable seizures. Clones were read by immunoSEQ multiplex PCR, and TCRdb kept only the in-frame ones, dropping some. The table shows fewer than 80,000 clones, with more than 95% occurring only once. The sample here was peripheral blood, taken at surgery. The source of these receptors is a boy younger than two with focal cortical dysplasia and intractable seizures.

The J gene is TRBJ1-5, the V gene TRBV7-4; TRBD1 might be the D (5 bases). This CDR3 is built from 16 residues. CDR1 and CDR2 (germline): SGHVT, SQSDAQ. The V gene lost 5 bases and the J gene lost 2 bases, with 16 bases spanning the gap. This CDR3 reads CASSPINQGGNQPQHF. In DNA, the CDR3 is TGTGCCAGCAGCCCTATCAACCAGGGAGGCAATCAGCCCCAGCATTTT.

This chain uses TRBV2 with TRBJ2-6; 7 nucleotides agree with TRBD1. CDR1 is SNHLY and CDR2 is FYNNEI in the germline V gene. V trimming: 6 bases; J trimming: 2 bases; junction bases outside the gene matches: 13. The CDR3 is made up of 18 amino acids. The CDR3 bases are TGTGCCAGCAGCGGGTTAAGAGACAGGGCCCCTGGGGCCAACGTCCTGACTTTC. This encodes CASSGLRDRAPGANVLTF.

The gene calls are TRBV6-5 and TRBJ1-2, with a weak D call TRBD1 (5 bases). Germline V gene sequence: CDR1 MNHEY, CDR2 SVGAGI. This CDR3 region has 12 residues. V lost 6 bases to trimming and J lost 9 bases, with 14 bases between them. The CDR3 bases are TGTGCCAGCAGACAAGGGCAGGGCCGCTACACCTTC. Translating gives CASRQGQGRYTF.

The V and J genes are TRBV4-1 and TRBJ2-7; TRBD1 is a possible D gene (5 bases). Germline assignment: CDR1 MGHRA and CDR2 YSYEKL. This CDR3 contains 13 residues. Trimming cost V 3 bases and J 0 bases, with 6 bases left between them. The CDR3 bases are TGCGCCAGCAGCCACAGGGCCTCCTACGAGCAGTACTTC. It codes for CASSHRASYEQYF.

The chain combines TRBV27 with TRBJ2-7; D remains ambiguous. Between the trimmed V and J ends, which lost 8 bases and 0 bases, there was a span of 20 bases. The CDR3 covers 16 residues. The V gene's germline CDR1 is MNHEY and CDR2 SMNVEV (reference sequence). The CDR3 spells CASQPWFQPHSYEQYF. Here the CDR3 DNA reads TGTGCCAGCCAACCTTGGTTCCAACCCCACTCCTACGAGCAGTACTTC.

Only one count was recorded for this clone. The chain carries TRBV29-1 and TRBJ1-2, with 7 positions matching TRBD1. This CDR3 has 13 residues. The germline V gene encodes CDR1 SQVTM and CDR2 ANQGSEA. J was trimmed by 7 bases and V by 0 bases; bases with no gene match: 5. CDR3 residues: CSVEDRGLGGYTF. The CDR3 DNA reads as TGCAGCGTTGAAGATAGGGGGCTCGGTGGCTACACCTTC.

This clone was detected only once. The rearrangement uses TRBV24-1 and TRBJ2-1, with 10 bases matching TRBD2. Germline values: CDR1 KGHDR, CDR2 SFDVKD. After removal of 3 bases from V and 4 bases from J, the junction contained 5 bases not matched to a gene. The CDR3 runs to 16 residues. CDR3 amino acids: CATSDGLAGVYNEQFF. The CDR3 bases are TGTGCCACCAGTGATGGTCTAGCGGGAGTGTACAATGAGCAGTTCTTC.

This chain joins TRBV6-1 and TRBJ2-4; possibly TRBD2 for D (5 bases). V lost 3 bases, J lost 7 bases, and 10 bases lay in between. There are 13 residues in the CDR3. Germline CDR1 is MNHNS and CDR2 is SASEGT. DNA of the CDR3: TGTGCCAGCAGTGAGGCCCGGAGGAACATTCAGTACTTC. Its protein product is CASSEARRNIQYF.

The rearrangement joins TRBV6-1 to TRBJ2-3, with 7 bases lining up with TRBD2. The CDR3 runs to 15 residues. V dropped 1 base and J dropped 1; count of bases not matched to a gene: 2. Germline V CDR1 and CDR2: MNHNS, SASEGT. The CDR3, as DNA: TGTGCCAGCAGTGAAGTTGGGGGGGGCACAGATACGCAGTATTTT. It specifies CASSEVGGGTDTQYF.

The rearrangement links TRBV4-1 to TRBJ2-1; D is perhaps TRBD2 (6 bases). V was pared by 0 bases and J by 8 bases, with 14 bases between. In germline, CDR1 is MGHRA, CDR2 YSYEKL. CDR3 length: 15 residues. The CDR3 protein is CASSQEASAGDEQFF. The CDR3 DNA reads TGCGCCAGCAGCCAAGAGGCTAGCGCCGGCGATGAGCAGTTCTTC.

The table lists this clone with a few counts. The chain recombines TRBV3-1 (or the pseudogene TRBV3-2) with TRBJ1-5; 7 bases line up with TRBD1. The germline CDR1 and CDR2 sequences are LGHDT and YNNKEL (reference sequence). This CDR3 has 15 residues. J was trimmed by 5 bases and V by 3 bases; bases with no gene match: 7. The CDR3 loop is CASSQNDRADQPQHF. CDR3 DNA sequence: TGTGCCAGCAGCCAGAATGACAGGGCGGATCAGCCCCAGCATTTT.

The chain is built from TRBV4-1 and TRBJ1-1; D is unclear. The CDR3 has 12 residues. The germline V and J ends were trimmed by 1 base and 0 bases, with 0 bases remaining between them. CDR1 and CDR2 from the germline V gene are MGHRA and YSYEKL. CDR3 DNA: TGCGCCAGCAGCCAAGTGAACACTGAAGCTTTCTTT. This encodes CASSQVNTEAFF.

The DNA for the CDR3 is TGTGCCAGCAGCTTATCCGGGGGGCTTGGCTACACCTTC. Translated, it gives CASSLSGGLGYTF. V gene TRBV11-2 combines with J gene TRBJ1-2; perhaps TRBD1 as D (6 bases). This CDR3 has 13 residues. Per the germline V gene, CDR1 is SGHAT and CDR2 is FQNNGV. V was clipped by 2 bases and J by 7 bases, with 11 bases between them.

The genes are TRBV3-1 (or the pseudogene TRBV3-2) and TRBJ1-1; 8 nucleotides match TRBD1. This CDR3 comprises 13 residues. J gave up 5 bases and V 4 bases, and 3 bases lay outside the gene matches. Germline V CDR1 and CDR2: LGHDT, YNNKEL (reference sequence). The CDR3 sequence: CASSPRQGTEAFF. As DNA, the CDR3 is TGTGCCAGCAGCCCTCGACAGGGGACTGAAGCTTTCTTT.

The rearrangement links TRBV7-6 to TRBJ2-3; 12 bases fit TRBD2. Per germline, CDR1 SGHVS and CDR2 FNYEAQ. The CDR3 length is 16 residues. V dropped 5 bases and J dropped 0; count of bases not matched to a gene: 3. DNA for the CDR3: TGTGCCAGCAGCCAAGGGACTAGCGGGAGCACAGATACGCAGTATTTT. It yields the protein CASSQGTSGSTDTQYF.